Listed here are 18 T cell receptor beta chains from one sample, sequenced in a study of cytomegalovirus exposure and HLA in healthy donors. Researchers ran the PCR with 60 Vbeta and 13 Jbeta primers. Generated by immunoSEQ multiplex PCR, the TCRdb table keeps only in-frame clones and is missing some. The repertoire table contains some 48,000 clones. Sequencing was carried out using PBMCs. Receptor source: a woman in her 40s in good health and CMV-seronegative.

Comments on this clone: A read error may account for a junction end that differs from germline. The sample holds other DNA sequences that translate to the same CDR3. V is TRBV28 and J is TRBJ2-7; 8 positions match TRBD1. The CDR3 runs to 17 residues. Germline values: CDR1 MDHEN, CDR2 SYDVKM. The CDR3 DNA follows: TGCGCCAGCAGTCCCGGGCCGGACAGGGTCCATGCGGGGGAGCAGTACTTC. This codes for CASSPGPDRVHAGEQYF.

V usage is TRBV5-1 and J usage is TRBJ2-1; D uncertain. Trimming left V 2 bases short and J 0 bases short, with 12 bases between. The germline V gene has CDR1 SGHRS and CDR2 YFSETQ. This CDR3 has 16 amino acids. The DNA of the CDR3 is TGCGCCAGCAGCTTTTCGAGTACTAACTCCTACAATGAGCAGTTCTTC. Encoded protein: CASSFSSTNSYNEQFF. The full variable domain, in which reference TRBV5-1 and TRBJ2-1 provide the parts outside the CDR3, is KAGVTQTPRYLIKTRGQQVTLSCSPISGHRSVSWYQQTPGQGLQFLFEYFSETQRNKGNFPGRFSGRQFSNSRSEMNVSTLELGDSALYLCASSFSSTNSYNEQFFGPGTRLTVL.

The chain couples TRBV4-3 to TRBJ2-1, with TRBD2 as a possible D gene (5 bases). The CDR3 consists of 15 residues. Germline CDR1 and CDR2: LGHNA and YSLEER. Trimming cost V 1 base and J 1 base, with 8 bases left between them. The CDR3 DNA is TGCGCCAGCAGCCAAGGGCGGGCGTCCTACAATGAGCAGTTCTTC. It is translated as CASSQGRASYNEQFF.

The gene calls are TRBV6-5 and TRBJ2-7, with 10 bases identical to TRBD2. V lost 2 bases, J lost 6 bases, and 7 bases stayed unmatched. Germline values: CDR1 MNHEY, CDR2 SVGAGI. CDR3 size: 15 residues. The CDR3 coding sequence is TGTGCCAGCAGTTACAACCTAGCGGGGGTTCTCGAGCAGTACTTC. Its protein is CASSYNLAGVLEQYF.

The rearrangement uses TRBV15 and TRBJ2-1; 13 nucleotides line up with TRBD2. The CDR3 consists of 17 residues. CDR1 and CDR2 (germline): LNHNV, YYDKDF (reference sequence). The ends lost 2 bases at V and 6 bases at J; junction bases unmatched: 7. CDR3 region: CATSRTSGTSGTNEQFF. CDR3 bases: TGTGCCACCAGCAGAACCTCAGGGACTAGCGGGACCAATGAGCAGTTCTTC. The full variable domain, rest sourced from reference TRBV15 and TRBJ2-1, is DAMVIQNPRYQVTQFGKPVTLSCSQTLNHNVMYWYQQKSSQAPKLLFHYYDKDFNNEADTPDNFQSRRPNTSFCFLDIRSPGLGDTAMYLCATSRTSGTSGTNEQFFGPGTRLTVL.

The V and J genes are TRBV5-1 and TRBJ2-7; D may be TRBD1 (6 bases). Germline V gene data show CDR1 as SGHRS and CDR2 as YFSETQ. V was trimmed by 4 bases and J by 5 bases, leaving 16 bases between them. The CDR3 spans 14 residues. Written as DNA, the CDR3 is TGCGCCAGCAGCCAGACTGCAGGGGTACACGAGCAGTACTTC. Its translation is CASSQTAGVHEQYF. Full variable domain (missing parts from reference TRBV5-1 and TRBJ2-7): KAGVTQTPRYLIKTRGQQVTLSCSPISGHRSVSWYQQTPGQGLQFLFEYFSETQRNKGNFPGRFSGRQFSNSRSEMNVSTLELGDSALYLCASSQTAGVHEQYFGPGTRLTVT.

J is TRBJ2-5 and V is TRBV29-1, with D possibly matching TRBD2 (6 bases). V gave up 7 bases and J gave up 5 bases, with 20 bases separating them. The CDR3 runs to 14 residues. CDR1 is SQVTM, CDR2 ANQGSEA, per germline. Here the CDR3 reads CSADHQGGGETQYF. In DNA, the CDR3 is TGCAGCGCCGATCATCAGGGAGGAGGCGAGACCCAGTACTTC.

The V call is TRBV5-6, the J call TRBJ1-1, with D possibly TRBD1 on 5 matching bases. Germline V lookup: CDR1 SGHDT, CDR2 YYEEEE. The V end was cut by 3 bases, the J end by 1 base, with 13 bases between. There are 15 residues in the CDR3. CDR3 nucleotide sequence: TGTGCCAGCAGCTGGGGGGGGTTAGCGAACACTGAAGCTTTCTTT. Its translation is CASSWGGLANTEAFF.

The gene calls are TRBV7-9 and TRBJ2-7; TRBD1 matches at 7 bases. The CDR3 is 14 amino acids. Germline CDR1 is SEHNR and CDR2 is FQNEAQ (reference sequence). V was clipped by 5 bases and J by 3 bases; unmatched bases: 7. CDR3 region: CASSLWDRVYEQYF. The CDR3 DNA follows: TGTGCCAGCAGCCTATGGGACAGAGTCTACGAGCAGTACTTC.

The chain couples TRBV5-5 to TRBJ1-4; no definite D call. The CDR3 has 14 residues. V lost 0 bases and J 8 bases, leaving 11 bases between the germline ends. CDR1 and CDR2 from the germline V gene are SGHKS and YYEKEE (reference sequence). The DNA for the CDR3 is TGTGCCAGCAGCTTGGGTGTTGGGGAGGAAAAACTGTTTTTT. Encoded protein: CASSLGVGEEKLFF.

The gene calls are TRBV6-1 and TRBJ1-4, with D unresolved. Germline V gene sequence: CDR1 MNHNS, CDR2 SASEGT. Deletions cut 7 bases from V and 5 bases from J, with 11 bases between. This CDR3 comprises 13 residues. The CDR3 DNA reads as TGTGCCAGCAAAGAAGGGAGGAATGAAAAACTGTTTTTT. Protein: CASKEGRNEKLFF.

The V and J genes are TRBV7-2 and TRBJ2-7, with 8 bases that match TRBD2. J was trimmed by 0 bases and V by 5 bases; bases with no gene match: 12. In germline, CDR1 is SGHTA, CDR2 FQGNSA. CDR3 length equals 17 residues. For the CDR3, the DNA is TGTGCCAGCAGCCGAAGGGTGGCGGGGGGCCGCTCCTACGAGCAGTACTTC. It is translated as CASSRRVAGGRSYEQYF.

This chain connects TRBV7-9 to TRBJ1-2; weak D call: TRBD1 (6 bases). CDR1 and CDR2 from the germline V gene are SEHNR and FQNEAQ (reference sequence). The ends were cut back, 5 bases at V and 0 bases at J, with 16 bases in the middle. This CDR3 spans 16 amino acids. This CDR3 is CASSITGGASNYGYTF. As DNA, the CDR3 is TGTGCCAGCAGCATCACCGGGGGGGCGTCTAACTATGGCTACACCTTC.

This chain connects TRBV11-2 to TRBJ1-2; possibly TRBD1 for D (5 bases). Deletions cut 4 bases from V and 6 bases from J, with 15 bases between. The CDR3 sequence is 14 residues long. Germline lookup yields CDR1 SGHAT and CDR2 FQNNGV. CDR3 sequence: CASSSKRGGDGYTF. The CDR3, as DNA: TGTGCCAGCAGCTCAAAGAGGGGAGGGGATGGCTACACCTTC.

A note on this clone: A junction end diverges from the germline sequence, so it may reflect a read error. This chain joins TRBV7-6 and TRBJ2-5; D is undetermined. The CDR3 sequence is 11 residues long. The germline V gene encodes CDR1 SGHVS and CDR2 FNYEAQ. CDR3 coding DNA: TGTGCCAGCAGCCAACAAGTGACCCAGTACTTC. Protein sequence: CASSQQVTQYF.

The rearrangement links TRBV30 to TRBJ2-7, with 11 bases matching TRBD2. After removal of 4 bases from V and 2 bases from J, the junction contained 7 bases not matched to a gene. The CDR3 has 15 amino acids. Germline CDR1 reads GTSNPN; CDR2 reads SVGIG (reference sequence). CDR3 sequence (DNA): TGTGCCTGGACCAGGGGGACTAGCGGAACCTACGAGCAGTACTTC. Encoded protein: CAWTRGTSGTYEQYF.

This chain uses TRBV5-1 with TRBJ2-7, with a tentative D call TRBD2 (6 bases). Germline loops: CDR1 SGHRS, CDR2 YFSETQ. Deletions cut 0 bases from V and 0 bases from J, with 13 bases between. The CDR3 runs 16 residues. The chain's CDR3 is CASSLGPGGDSYEQYF. In nucleotides, the CDR3 is TGCGCCAGCAGCTTGGGTCCCGGGGGAGACTCCTACGAGCAGTACTTC.

The genes are TRBV11-2 and TRBJ2-5, with D possibly TRBD2 on 6 matching bases. CDR1 is SGHAT, CDR2 FQNNGV, per germline. With 5 bases removed from V and 5 bases from J, the gap between germline ends came to 18 bases. The CDR3 consists of 15 residues. The CDR3 here is CASSAIRLGYETQYF. The CDR3 nucleotides read TGTGCCAGCAGCGCCATCAGACTAGGCTACGAGACCCAGTACTTC.